This T cell receptor beta chain was captured by sequencing in a study of T cells after posttransplantation cyclophosphamide (dated by TCRdb to between 2015 and 2016). Regarding the research as a whole: Using TRB sequencing, the study followed how the T cell repertoire reconstituted after myeloablative bone marrow transplantation in which posttransplantation cyclophosphamide served as GVHD prophylaxis. Antigen receptor sequencing covered samples from 35 PTCy-treated patients and about 17 of their related bone marrow donors. Blood from all 35 or so PTCy patients with 1-year posttransplant specimens was subjected to TRB sequencing. In 3 patients, up to about 3 additional blood samples taken between 2 and 5.2 years after transplant also underwent TRB sequencing, as did pretransplant blood from several patients. Because TRA and TRB clonality correlated tightly in several samples, later TCR analyses were limited to TRB. Public TRB sequences were queried against a database of over 3,600 sequences associated with responses to pathogens, tumor antigens, self-antigens and alloantigens. Overall results and qualifications from the work: At 1-2 months, donor-recipient similarity was low but rose over the first year, and the later blood repertoires were often dominated by donor CD8+ memory clones. The TRB repertoires of T cells infiltrating skin or the GI tract showed only limited overlap with the TRB repertoires found in blood. Across the 45 patients, TRB clonality was highly associated with recipient CMV seropositivity and CMV reactivation, and diversity with PTCy was similar to that in the CNI/methotrexate controls.

Measured from the cysteine to the phenylalanine, the CDR3 is 14 residues long. Just the 42-base CDR3 DNA is kept, in frame starting at base 1. V loses 5 bases at its end and J loses 8 bases; junction bases beyond the gene matches: 6. CDR1 SGHTA and CDR2 FQGNSA are derived from the germline V gene. Per the publication, the treatment or condition label means: high-dose cyclophosphamide on days +3 and +4 as single-agent GVHD prophylaxis. PTCy patients received busulfan and fludarabine conditioning, a related or unrelated marrow graft, and cyclophosphamide on days +3 and +4. The PTCy-treated patients were enrolled in a prospective multi-institutional clinical trial. Peripheral blood and bone marrow mononuclear cells were isolated by Ficoll-Hypaque density centrifugation and cryopreserved. There are many counts of this clone. This clone's antigen is unknown. Base quality data are lacking; no much larger clone is found one base away.

Genomic DNA was used for TRB sequencing, which was performed with the immunoSEQ assay at survey resolution or with the hsTCRB kit. Under the source paper's analysis protocol: The immunoSEQ software was used for initial read processing, and the LymphoSeq R package was used for repertoire analyses. Clonality was computed as 1 minus normalized Shannon entropy; Gini coefficient was also calculated for each TRB dataset. To infer phenotypes in unsorted samples, TRB sequences from sorted subsets of the recipient or donor were mapped onto the unsorted samples of the same recipient. Sourced from immuneACCESS, this table was stored by TCRdb with only in-frame sequences that have V and J called. A share of the clones is absent; for the studies checked, an unresolved V gene accounts for under half, and the remainder has no known explanation. D and trimming were read from the DNA, whereas the V and J calls and clone size are those reported in that table. The table notes some 5,000 clones here, none of them singletons. The top ten clones comprise approximately 15% of the sample.

The rearrangement combines TRBV7-2 with TRBJ2-1; 10 bases in between match TRBD1. The sample consisted of PBMCs, taken after allogeneic stem cell transplant with posttransplant cyclophosphamide. The sequence derives from a female patient aged 25-40 years who received an allogeneic stem cell transplant from an unrelated donor, was CMV-positive, and had acute and chronic GVHD. In transplant recipients, some T cells may be of donor rather than host origin. The DNA sequence is TGTGCCAGCAGCCCCGGGACAGGGGAGTATGAGCAGTTCTTC. Translated, this gives CASSPGTGEYEQFF. With the portions outside the CDR3 filled from the reference TRBV7-2 and TRBJ2-1 genes, the complete variable region becomes GAGVSQSPSNKVTEKGKDVELRCDPISGHTALYWYRQSLGQGLEFLIYFQGNSAPDKSGLPSDRFSAERTGGSVSTLTIQRTQQEDSAVYLCASSPGTGEYEQFFGPGTRLTVL.